These 29 T cell receptor beta chains were all obtained from the same sample, sequenced in a study of OX40 agonist ivuxolimab in advanced cancers. Measured with immunoSEQ multiplex PCR; TCRdb has only the in-frame clones, and not every one. The table has about 79,000 clones, approximately 91% seen once. Sequencing was performed on CD4+ or CD8+ T cells sorted from blood, taken in a trial of the OX40 agonist ivuxolimab. These receptor sequences come from an adult with an advanced solid tumor such as melanoma, head and neck, liver or kidney cancer.

This chain uses TRBV29-1 with TRBJ2-2, with a tentative D call TRBD1 (5 bases). The ends were cut back, 6 bases at V and 0 bases at J, with 8 bases in the middle. Germline lookup yields CDR1 SQVTM and CDR2 ANQGSEA. This CDR3 spans 13 amino acids. CDR3 sequence: CSVRGANTGELFF. CDR3 nucleotide sequence: TGCAGCGTAAGGGGCGCGAACACCGGGGAGCTGTTTTTT.

The chain joins TRBV28 to TRBJ2-1; possibly TRBD1 for D (6 bases). Germline loops: CDR1 MDHEN, CDR2 SYDVKM. There are 13 residues in the CDR3. Trimming took 4 bases from V and 5 from J, leaving 9 bases between them. This CDR3 is CASSSGQDNEQFF. In DNA, the CDR3 is TGTGCCAGCAGTTCGGGACAAGACAATGAGCAGTTCTTC.

V usage is TRBV19 and J usage is TRBJ2-4; D is perhaps TRBD2 (6 bases). The CDR3 has 15 amino acids. The germline gives CDR1 LNHDA, CDR2 SQIVND (reference sequence). V was pared by 2 bases and J by 8 bases, with 16 bases between. In DNA form, the CDR3 reads TGTGCCAGTAGTATAACCACTAGCCTAGGGGACATTCAGTACTTC. It encodes CASSITTSLGDIQYF. The complete variable domain, with remaining parts taken from reference TRBV19 and TRBJ2-4, reads DGGITQSPKYLFRKEGQNVTLSCEQNLNHDAMYWYRQDPGQGLRLIYYSQIVNDFQKGDIAEGYSVSREKKESFPLTVTSAQKNPTAFYLCASSITTSLGDIQYFGAGTRLSVL.

The sample holds one count of this clone. This chain joins TRBV11-3 and TRBJ2-1; TRBD2 agrees at 15 bases. There are 14 residues in the CDR3. The V and J ends lost 4 bases and 10 bases, in that order; junction bases with no gene match: 2. CDR1 is SGHNT, CDR2 YENEEA, per germline. The CDR3, as DNA: TGTGCCAGCAGCTCCGGACTAGCGGGAGGGGAGCAGTTCTTC. It translates to CASSSGLAGGEQFF.

The chain is built from TRBV4-1 and TRBJ2-7; D unclear. The CDR3 has 11 residues. Trimming shortened V by 1 base and J by 6 bases, and 4 bases separated the two germline ends. Per germline, CDR1 MGHRA and CDR2 YSYEKL. The CDR3 sequence: CASSQGIEQYF. The CDR3 region has the DNA TGCGCCAGCAGCCAAGGAATCGAGCAGTACTTC.

The chain uses TRBV5-4 and TRBJ1-1; D gene ambiguous. Germline CDR1 and CDR2: SGHNT and YYREEE (reference sequence). This CDR3 is built from 14 residues. Between the trimmed V and J ends, which lost 4 bases and 0 bases, there was a span of 10 bases. The CDR3 region is CASSPGFVNTEAFF. Here the CDR3 DNA reads TGTGCCAGCAGCCCGGGATTTGTGAACACTGAAGCTTTCTTT. Full variable domain (missing parts from reference TRBV5-4 and TRBJ1-1): ETGVTQSPTHLIKTRGQQVTLRCSSQSGHNTVSWYQQALGQGPQFIFQYYREEENGRGNFPPRFSGLQFPNYSSELNVNALELDDSALYLCASSPGFVNTEAFFGQGTRLTVV.

The V gene is TRBV5-6, the J gene TRBJ1-1; D unclear. Trimming cost V 0 bases and J 4 bases, with 10 bases left between them. Germline V gene data show CDR1 as SGHDT and CDR2 as YYEEEE. The CDR3 extends over 14 amino acids. CDR3 region: CASSLEGWTTEAFF. CDR3 coding DNA: TGTGCCAGCAGCTTGGAGGGATGGACCACTGAAGCTTTCTTT.

This chain joins TRBV23-1 and TRBJ2-7; D remains ambiguous. TRBV23-1 is treated as an ORF (open reading frame) with a function not yet certain. Trimming stripped 11 bases from V and 2 bases from J, with 16 bases between. The CDR3 runs 13 residues. The CDR3 loop reads CAYLIGKPYEQYF. CDR3 nucleotides: TGCGCCTACCTAATCGGCAAACCCTACGAGCAGTACTTC.

The V and J genes are TRBV6-5 and TRBJ1-6; 10 bases line up with TRBD1. J was trimmed by 10 bases and V by 6 bases; bases with no gene match: 6. Germline V gives CDR1 MNHEY, CDR2 SVGAGI. The length of the CDR3 is 14 residues. The CDR3 loop reads CASSLGQGNSPLHF. CDR3 sequence (DNA): TGTGCCAGCAGCTTGGGACAGGGGAACTCACCCCTCCACTTT.

The rearrangement links TRBV27 to TRBJ1-2; possibly TRBD1 for D (6 bases). Germline lookup yields CDR1 MNHEY and CDR2 SMNVEV (reference sequence). The CDR3 spans 15 residues. The V end was cut by 6 bases, the J end by 3 bases, with 17 bases between. CDR3 amino acids: CASRAGGQTYYGYTF. DNA for the CDR3: TGTGCCAGCAGGGCGGGGGGCCAAACATACTATGGCTACACCTTC.

The chain employs TRBV7-2 and TRBJ1-2, with TRBD1 matching 7 bases. CDR3 length equals 14 residues. Germline loops: CDR1 SGHTA, CDR2 FQGNSA. Unmatched junction bases numbered 5, after V lost 5 bases and J lost 2 bases. DNA for the CDR3: TGTGCCAGCAGCCCCCAGGACAGGAACTATGGCTACACCTTC. Translating gives CASSPQDRNYGYTF.

The V call is TRBV7-3, the J call TRBJ2-1, with 11 bases identical to TRBD2. The V and J ends lost 5 bases and 8 bases, in that order; junction bases with no gene match: 11. The CDR3 has 16 amino acids. Germline V gives CDR1 SGHTA, CDR2 FQGTGA. Here the CDR3 reads CASSHGTSGVLDEQFF. The CDR3 DNA sequence: TGTGCCAGCAGCCATGGGACTAGCGGAGTTTTGGATGAGCAGTTCTTC.

By share of the sample, this clone is medium-sized. The genes are TRBV5-6 and TRBJ1-1; the D gene is possibly TRBD1 (5 bases). Trimming took off 8 bases at V and 1 base at J, with 9 bases between the two ends. Germline V gene sequence: CDR1 SGHDT, CDR2 YYEEEE. This CDR3 contains 12 residues. The CDR3 loop reads CARTDTNTEAFF. CDR3 in DNA: TGTGCCAGGACGGACACGAACACTGAAGCTTTCTTT.

The gene calls are TRBV5-6 and TRBJ2-5; D not resolved. The tail of the sequence fits TRBJ2-7 better, so the J call may be wrong. The CDR3 covers 11 residues. CDR1 and CDR2 (germline): SGHDT, YYEEEE. The CDR3 region has the DNA TGTGCCAGCAGCGCCGCCTACGAGCAGTACTTC. This codes for CASSAAYEQYF.

The chain uses TRBV11-2 and TRBJ2-2; TRBD2 matches 9 bases. Per the germline V gene, CDR1 is SGHAT and CDR2 is FQNNGV. The CDR3 runs to 19 residues. With V trimmed by 5 bases and J by 0 bases, 13 bases remained unmatched. The CDR3 loop is CASSDRGLAEFANTGELFF. The DNA for the CDR3 is TGTGCCAGCAGCGATAGGGGACTAGCAGAGTTCGCGAACACCGGGGAGCTGTTTTTT. Together with reference TRBV11-2 and TRBJ2-2, the CDR3 gives the full variable domain: EAGVAQSPRYKIIEKRQSVAFWCNPISGHATLYWYQQILGQGPKLLIQFQNNGVVDDSQLPKDRFSAERLKGVDSTLKIQPAKLEDSAVYLCASSDRGLAEFANTGELFFGEGSRLTVL.

This clone is a singleton in its sample. CDR3 in amino acids: CASVDRGVGQPQHF. In DNA form, the CDR3 reads TGTGCCAGCGTGGACAGGGGAGTCGGCCAGCCCCAGCATTTT. This chain uses TRBV6-1 with TRBJ1-5; TRBD1 aligns across 9 bases. The V gene end was trimmed by 8 bases and the J gene end by 7 bases; junction bases not matched to a gene: 9. Germline values: CDR1 MNHNS, CDR2 SASEGT. This CDR3 region has 14 residues.

This clone has only a few counts. This chain links TRBV2 with TRBJ2-7; perhaps TRBD1 as D (5 bases). Germline CDR1 SNHLY, CDR2 FYNNEI. Trimming removed 4 bases from V and 6 bases from J, with 7 bases in between. CDR3 length: 11 residues. The CDR3 sequence is CASSVRGEQYF. The CDR3 coding sequence is TGTGCCAGCAGTGTAAGGGGCGAGCAGTACTTC.

The gene calls are TRBV11-2 and TRBJ1-2; D unresolved. The CDR3 consists of 12 residues. V lost 3 bases to trimming and J lost 8 bases, with 10 bases between them. Germline values: CDR1 SGHAT, CDR2 FQNNGV. The CDR3, as DNA: TGTGCCAGCAGCTTGGAGGACCGAGGCTACACCTTC. Residues: CASSLEDRGYTF. The whole variable domain, filled in from reference TRBV11-2 and TRBJ1-2, reads EAGVAQSPRYKIIEKRQSVAFWCNPISGHATLYWYQQILGQGPKLLIQFQNNGVVDDSQLPKDRFSAERLKGVDSTLKIQPAKLEDSAVYLCASSLEDRGYTFGSGTRLTVV.

The chain is built from TRBV19 and TRBJ1-2, with D possibly TRBD1 on 6 matching bases. Germline-derived CDR1 and CDR2 are LNHDA and SQIVND (reference sequence). This CDR3 region has 15 residues. V lost 5 bases and J 3 bases, leaving 16 bases between the germline ends. Here the CDR3 reads CASSGAGEDYYGYTF. CDR3 sequence (DNA): TGTGCCAGTAGTGGCGCAGGGGAGGATTACTATGGCTACACCTTC.

The chain couples TRBV29-1 to TRBJ2-7; D is possibly TRBD2 (6 bases). V gave up 8 bases and J gave up 6 bases, with 14 bases separating them. CDR3 length: 11 residues. Germline lookup yields CDR1 SQVTM and CDR2 ANQGSEA. CDR3: CSIRDSGEQYF. The DNA of the CDR3 is TGCAGCATCCGGGACTCAGGCGAGCAGTACTTC.

The chain uses TRBV28 and TRBJ1-5; 9 nucleotides line up with TRBD1. V shed 5 bases, J shed 7 bases, and the junction held 6 bases outside the gene matches. The CDR3 consists of 14 residues. In germline, CDR1 is MDHEN, CDR2 SYDVKM. In DNA, the CDR3 is TGTGCCAGCAGTCCGGGACAGGGATTCCAGCCCCAGCATTTT. It translates to CASSPGQGFQPQHF. Supplemented by reference TRBV28 and TRBJ1-5, the full variable domain reads DVKVTQSSRYLVKRTGEKVFLECVQDMDHENMFWYRQDPGLGLRLIYFSYDVKMKEKGDIPEGYSVSREKKERFSLILESASTNQTSMYLCASSPGQGFQPQHFGDGTRLSIL.

The V gene is TRBV28, the J gene TRBJ2-5, with 7 bases matching TRBD1. The trim removed 6 bases at V and 6 bases at J, leaving 10 bases unmatched. Germline V lookup: CDR1 MDHEN, CDR2 SYDVKM. This CDR3 region has 14 residues. This CDR3 reads CASSRRTGAQTQYF. CDR3 nucleotide sequence: TGTGCCAGCAGCCGGAGAACAGGGGCCCAGACCCAGTACTTC.

This clone was counted once. The chain carries TRBV5-1 and TRBJ1-2; 11 positions match TRBD1. CDR1 and CDR2 (germline): SGHRS, YFSETQ. V lost 3 bases, J lost 8 bases, and 6 bases stayed unmatched. The CDR3 is 14 residues long. In DNA form, the CDR3 reads TGCGCCAGCAGCTCCGGGACAGGGGGGGAAGGCTACACCTTC. Translation: CASSSGTGGEGYTF.

The chain is built from TRBV19 and TRBJ2-3; D is ambiguous. Germline V lookup: CDR1 LNHDA, CDR2 SQIVND (reference sequence). V lost 1 base and J lost 1, with 12 bases in between. This CDR3 comprises 16 residues. In DNA, the CDR3 is TGTGCCAGTAGTATAGGTTTTGGCGGCGGCACAGATACGCAGTATTTT. This sequence encodes CASSIGFGGGTDTQYF.

The rearrangement joins TRBV2 to TRBJ2-7; D is unclear. The germline CDR1 and CDR2 sequences are SNHLY and FYNNEI. Between the trimmed V and J ends, which lost 3 bases and 4 bases, there was a span of 10 bases. This CDR3 is built from 13 residues. The CDR3 spells CASSEAMGYEQYF. The DNA for the CDR3 is TGTGCCAGCAGTGAGGCAATGGGATACGAGCAGTACTTC.

The chain uses TRBV19 and TRBJ2-3; the D gene is possibly TRBD2 (6 bases). This CDR3 is 14 amino acids long. Trimming cost V 3 bases and J 5 bases, with 12 bases left between them. CDR1 is LNHDA, CDR2 SQIVND, per germline (reference sequence). CDR3 in amino acids: CASSISHSGDTQYF. CDR3 bases: TGTGCCAGTAGTATCTCCCATAGCGGAGATACGCAGTATTTT.

The gene calls are TRBV11-3 and TRBJ2-7; unclear D gene. V lost 2 bases and J 3 bases, leaving 8 bases between the germline ends. The length of the CDR3 is 13 residues. The germline V gene encodes CDR1 SGHNT and CDR2 YENEEA. Here the CDR3 reads CASSLITGYEQYF. Written as DNA, the CDR3 is TGTGCCAGCAGCTTAATTACGGGCTACGAGCAGTACTTC.

The chain carries TRBV5-1 and TRBJ2-1, with 9 positions matching TRBD2. CDR1 and CDR2 from the germline V gene are SGHRS and YFSETQ. The CDR3 extends over 18 amino acids. V lost 3 bases, J lost 2 bases, and 12 bases stayed unmatched. The DNA of the CDR3 is TGCGCCAGCAGCTCGGGACTAGCTACGCCCCCCCCCTACAATGAGCAGTTCTTC. Residues: CASSSGLATPPPYNEQFF.

This clone was counted a single time. The V gene is TRBV30, the J gene TRBJ2-7; TRBD1 agrees at 11 bases. V was pared by 8 bases and J by 4 bases, with 1 base of the junction left unmatched. Germline assignment: CDR1 GTSNPN and CDR2 SVGIG (reference sequence). This CDR3 has 11 residues. The CDR3 is CAGTGGYEQYF. CDR3 DNA: TGTGCCGGGACAGGGGGATACGAGCAGTACTTC.